The entry that follows covers one TCR beta chain sequence. Its antigen is not identified. The repertoire was sequenced with immunoSEQ multiplex PCR; TCRdb's copy has only in-frame clones and lacks some. The sample yields about 150,000 clones, under 95% seen once. The CDR3 has 13 residues. The germline V gene has CDR1 SNHLY and CDR2 FYNNEI. The V gene lost 11 bases and the J gene lost 4 bases, with 17 bases spanning the gap. This specimen belongs to a study of T cell responses to AZD1222 COVID-19 vaccine. Study-level findings and limits: Baseline seropositivity occurred in only a handful of AZD1222 recipients. Targeting of unmutated variant regions was reportedly seen in nearly half of spike-specific TCRs. There were vaccine-associated CD4 TCRs across spike, dominant at 160-218 and 743-854. Clonal diversity may have been underestimated in mostly white British donors.

This receptor was identified in an adult who received the AZD1222 COVID-19 vaccine. This specimen was peripheral blood, taken 28 days after the second AZD1222 dose. This chain uses TRBV2 with TRBJ1-1; possible D gene TRBD1, 5 bases. CDR3 coding DNA: TGTGCCGCTTCGCAGGGAGTCGGCACTGAAGCTTTCTTT. The encoded protein is CAASQGVGTEAFF.